This T cell receptor (beta chain) was recovered during a study of blood T cells in healthy people across ages. The second PCR ran roughly 6 to 11 cycles with a sample-barcoded 5' primer and J-beta primers. TCRdb re-derived calls from the 5' RACE reads in MiXCR, one entry per CDR3 protein. The table shows 1 million to 1.2 million distinct CDR3 sequences, with roughly two fifths occurring only once. CDR1 SGHAT and CDR2 FQNNGV come from the germline V gene. V was trimmed by 1 base and J by 4 bases, leaving 19 bases between them. The CDR3 runs 17 residues. The individuals who served as donors were healthy Caucasians living in Russia, aged roughly 6 to 95. This clonotype has a handful of counts.

The TCR comes from a man in his late teens or twenties in good health. The sample consisted of blood. V usage is TRBV11-2 and J usage is TRBJ1-2; TRBD1 might be the D (6 bases). CDR3 sequence (DNA): TGTGCCAGCAGCTTAGCGGGACAAGGGGTGGCCCGCTATGGCTACACCTTC. Its protein is CASSLAGQGVARYGYTF.